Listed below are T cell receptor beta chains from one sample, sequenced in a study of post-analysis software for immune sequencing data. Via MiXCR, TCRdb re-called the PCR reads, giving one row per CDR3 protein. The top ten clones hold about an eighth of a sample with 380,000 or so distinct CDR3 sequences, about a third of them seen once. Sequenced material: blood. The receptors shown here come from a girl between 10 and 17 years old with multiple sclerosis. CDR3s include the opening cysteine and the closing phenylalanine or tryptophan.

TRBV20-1	CSARGSVQETQYF
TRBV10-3	CAISTGQGNYEQYF
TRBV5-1	CASSLVPASDTQYF
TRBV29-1	CSVDHGREGYTF
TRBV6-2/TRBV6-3	CTSSYSRLAGGPKETQYF
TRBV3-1	CASSPGTGMQDEQFF
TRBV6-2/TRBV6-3	CTSSYPGLADSSYEQYF
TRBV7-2	CASSPVAGGSVEQYF
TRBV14	CASSQGYRGWETQYF
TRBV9	CASSVGKRGGEETQYF
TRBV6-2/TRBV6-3	CASSYWTGRSNEQFF
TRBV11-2	CASTFGGTGGTDTQYF
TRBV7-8	CASSLALRELHYEQFF